This is a list of T cell receptor beta chains from one sample in a study of OX40 agonist ivuxolimab in advanced cancers. The table came from immunoSEQ multiplex PCR; TCRdb's copy has only in-frame clones and leaves some out. The repertoire has some 40,000 clones, more than 80% of them found once; the top ten carry about 17%. Source: CD4+ or CD8+ T cells sorted from blood, taken in a trial of the OX40 agonist ivuxolimab. The receptors were sampled from an adult with an advanced solid tumor such as melanoma, head and neck, liver or kidney cancer. Both conserved end residues are part of each CDR3. A D gene is named only where the DNA matches it firmly. Only part of the rows carry a size: once, few, many, or a class if the clone is expanded.

- TRBJ2-7 - TRBV19 CASSIGSSVARRTYEQYF TGTGCCAGTAGTATAGGGTCATCGGTGGCGAGGAGGACCTACGAGCAGTACTTC
- TRBJ2-7 - TRBV30 CAWTAPRQSSSYEQYF TGTGCCTGGACCGCCCCAAGACAGTCTTCCTCCTACGAGCAGTACTTC
- TRBJ2-1 - TRBV7-9 CASSLSNEQFF TGTGCCAGCAGCTTATCCAATGAGCAGTTCTTC
- TRBJ1-1 - TRBV11-2 CASSWDMNTEAFF TGTGCCAGCAGCTGGGACATGAACACTGAAGCTTTCTTT
- TRBJ2-7 - TRBV25-1 CASSPEGQGSKSSYEQYF TGTGCCAGCAGCCCTGAGGGACAAGGGTCCAAGAGCTCCTACGAGCAGTACTTC
- TRBJ2-1 once TRBV13 CASSSGPEQFF TGTGCCAGCAGCTCGGGCCCGGAGCAGTTCTTC
- TRBJ1-1 - TRBV28 CASSLGGEGLEAFF TGTGCCAGCAGTTTAGGAGGGGAAGGGCTTGAAGCTTTCTTT
TRBD2 TRBJ2-1 - TRBV9 CASSRLAGGVHNEQFF TGTGCCAGCAGCCGTCTGGCGGGGGGCGTCCACAATGAGCAGTTCTTC
- TRBJ2-1 once TRBV7-8 CASSLVRYNEQFF TGTGCCAGCAGCTTAGTGCGATACAATGAGCAGTTCTTC
TRBD1 TRBJ2-7 - TRBV11-2 CASSTRTGPTSYEQYF TGTGCCAGCAGTACCCGGACAGGCCCCACCTCCTACGAGCAGTACTTC
TRBD2 TRBJ2-1 once TRBV7-6 CASSPGAGPNEQFF TGTGCCAGCAGCCCTGGAGCGGGACCCAATGAGCAGTTCTTC
TRBD1 TRBJ2-5 - TRBV27 CASSDRGETQYF TGTGCCAGCAGCGACAGGGGAGAGACCCAGTACTTC
- TRBJ1-5 - TRBV5-6 CASSLGRGPHQPQHF TGTGCCAGCAGCTTGGGTCGAGGTCCCCATCAGCCCCAGCATTTT
- TRBJ2-1 - TRBV19 CASSIGPVYNEQFF TGTGCCAGTAGTATTGGGCCGGTCTACAATGAGCAGTTCTTC
TRBD2 TRBJ2-5 once TRBV4-1 CASSQIGGRAGGTQYF TGCGCCAGCAGCCAAATCGGCGGGAGGGCCGGCGGGACCCAGTACTTC
- TRBJ2-1 - TRBV4-1 CASSHRGGHNEQFF TGCGCCAGCAGCCACAGAGGGGGGCACAATGAGCAGTTCTTC
- TRBJ1-1 - TRBV14 CASSRPNTEAFF TGTGCCAGCAGCCGACCAAACACTGAAGCTTTCTTT
- TRBJ1-2 - TRBV19 CASSIVGRVPNYGYTF TGTGCCAGTAGTATAGTCGGGCGGGTACCTAACTATGGCTACACCTTC
- TRBJ2-3 - TRBV14 CASSQGWLSTDTQYF TGTGCCAGCAGCCAAGGTTGGCTTAGCACAGATACGCAGTATTTT
- TRBJ2-5 - TRBV7-7 CASSLVLKETQYF TGTGCCAGCAGCTTAGTGCTAAAAGAGACCCAGTACTTC
- TRBJ1-1 - TRBV19 CASEDPGTEAFF TGTGCCAGTGAGGACCCGGGCACTGAAGCTTTCTTT
- TRBJ1-2 - TRBV2 CADQGRSYGYTF TGTGCCGACCAGGGCAGATCTTATGGCTACACCTTC
- TRBJ2-1 - TRBV9 CASTPYEGPWRNEQFF TGTGCCAGCACTCCTTATGAGGGTCCCTGGCGCAATGAGCAGTTCTTC
- TRBJ2-1 - TRBV5-1 CASSSRGSLYNEQFF TGCGCCAGCAGCTCTAGGGGATCGCTGTACAATGAGCAGTTCTTC
- TRBJ1-1 - TRBV5-1 CASRPDGGHTEAFF TGCGCCAGCAGACCTGACGGTGGTCACACTGAAGCTTTCTTT
TRBD1 TRBJ1-1 - TRBV7-9 CASSTSGTGALEAFF TGTGCCAGCAGTACATCTGGGACAGGGGCGCTAGAAGCTTTCTTT
- TRBJ1-1 once TRBV13 CASSPEQRGGPESFF TGTGCCAGCAGCCCAGAACAAAGAGGGGGACCGGAATCTTTCTTT
TRBD1 TRBJ2-3 - TRBV13 CASSYGQGEFDTQYF TGTGCCAGCAGCTACGGACAGGGCGAGTTTGATACGCAGTATTTT
- TRBJ2-1 - TRBV27 CASTYSRASGGYNEQFF TGTGCCAGCACCTATAGCCGAGCAAGCGGTGGATACAATGAGCAGTTCTTC
TRBD2 TRBJ2-7 - TRBV4-1 CASSSAGEQYF TGCGCCAGCAGCTCAGCGGGAGAGCAGTACTTC
- TRBJ2-3 - TRBV19 CASSPGLLDTQYF TGTGCCAGTAGTCCGGGACTCTTAGATACGCAGTATTTT
- TRBJ1-6 - TRBV7-9 CASSPPSGRLLSPLHF TGTGCCAGCAGCCCTCCTTCCGGTAGGCTCCTATCACCCCTCCACTTT
- TRBJ2-1 few TRBV11-2 CASSLGYEQFF TGTGCCAGCAGCTTAGGTTACGAGCAGTTCTTC
- TRBJ1-4 - TRBV6-6 CATLRGDEKLFF TGTGCTACCCTTCGAGGCGACGAAAAACTGTTTTTT
- TRBJ2-7 - TRBV7-9 CASSPDTYEQYF TGTGCCAGCAGCCCTGACACCTACGAGCAGTACTTC
- TRBJ1-4 once TRBV6-1 CASSRETTNGEKLFF TGTGCCAGCAGTCGCGAAACCACGAACGGAGAAAAACTGTTTTTT
- TRBJ2-7 - TRBV7-9 CASSLPTKGGLGSYEQYF TGTGCCAGCAGCTTACCTACTAAGGGGGGGCTTGGGTCCTACGAGCAGTACTTC
- TRBJ1-1 - TRBV11-2 CASSRVGRRDTEAFF TGTGCCAGCAGCCGGGTGGGGAGGCGGGACACTGAAGCTTTCTTT
TRBD1 TRBJ1-1 - TRBV27 CASSPQGREAFF TGTGCCAGCAGCCCACAGGGGAGAGAAGCTTTCTTT
TRBD2 TRBJ2-1 - TRBV14 CASSPRTSGYNEQFF TGTGCCAGCAGCCCAAGGACTAGCGGATACAATGAGCAGTTCTTC
TRBD1 TRBJ1-1 - TRBV5-5 CASSPWTGGDTEAFF TGTGCCAGCAGCCCCTGGACAGGGGGCGATACTGAAGCTTTCTTT
- TRBJ2-2 once TRBV7-3 CASSPATETVGELFF TGTGCCAGCAGCCCCGCAACAGAAACGGTCGGGGAGCTGTTTTTT
TRBD1 TRBJ2-7 - TRBV5-1 CASSLGDSSYEQYF TGCGCCAGCAGCTTGGGGGACAGCTCCTACGAGCAGTACTTC
- TRBJ2-3 once TRBV11-2 CASSLAGGILDTQYF TGTGCCAGCAGCTTAGCCGGGGGCATTCTAGATACGCAGTATTTT
- TRBJ1-4 - TRBV6-5 CASSYLKGTLKEKLFF TGTGCCAGCAGTTACTTGAAGGGGACACTGAAAGAAAAACTGTTTTTT
- TRBJ2-1 - TRBV7-9 CASSPATDRIAYNEQFF TGTGCCAGCAGCCCGGCAACCGACCGAATCGCCTACAATGAGCAGTTCTTC
- TRBJ2-1 - TRBV30 CAGIARGTYNEQFF TGTGCCGGGATAGCCCGGGGCACCTACAATGAGCAGTTCTTC